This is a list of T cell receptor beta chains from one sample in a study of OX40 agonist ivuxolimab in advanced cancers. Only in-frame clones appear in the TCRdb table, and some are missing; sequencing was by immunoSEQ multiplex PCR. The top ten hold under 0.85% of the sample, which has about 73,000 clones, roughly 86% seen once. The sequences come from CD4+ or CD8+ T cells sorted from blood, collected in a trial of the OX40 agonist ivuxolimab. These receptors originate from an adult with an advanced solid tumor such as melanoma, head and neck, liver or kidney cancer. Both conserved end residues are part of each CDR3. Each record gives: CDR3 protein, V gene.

cdr3_aa: CASSLIGRNEKLFF
v_call: TRBV11-2

cdr3_aa: CASSPGRASTDTQYF
v_call: TRBV5-4

cdr3_aa: CASSYSRGYTEAFF
v_call: TRBV6-5

cdr3_aa: CASSHSPEVSSYEQYF
v_call: TRBV14

cdr3_aa: CASSQLAGSKYNEQFF
v_call: TRBV5-4

cdr3_aa: CAAERTVNTEAFF
v_call: TRBV30

cdr3_aa: CASSLLRDDRTLSYEQYF
v_call: TRBV28

cdr3_aa: CASSIPGLGRETQYF
v_call: TRBV19

cdr3_aa: CASSQTGTSGANTGELFF
v_call: TRBV5-1

cdr3_aa: CSVGPPRVFQAKNIQYF
v_call: TRBV29-1

cdr3_aa: CASSLGGPRSGNTIYF
v_call: TRBV11-2

cdr3_aa: CASSFSGLGTEAFF
v_call: TRBV7-2

cdr3_aa: CVVKETQYF
v_call: TRBV19

cdr3_aa: CASSSGTGGYEQYF
v_call: TRBV5-1

cdr3_aa: CASSRGQDNEQFF
v_call: TRBV5-6

cdr3_aa: CASSDTFTNYGYTF
v_call: TRBV19

cdr3_aa: CASSSGTGASNQPQHF
v_call: TRBV7-9

cdr3_aa: CASSLHLDTQYF
v_call: TRBV5-1

cdr3_aa: CASSPGGRDRQPQHF
v_call: TRBV19

cdr3_aa: CASSPQGGDTEAFF
v_call: TRBV18

cdr3_aa: CASSMLGVTEAFF
v_call: TRBV19

cdr3_aa: CASSLVSSNQPQHF
v_call: TRBV28

cdr3_aa: CASSPQRGSGPSYEQYF
v_call: TRBV11-2

cdr3_aa: CASSLQGAGGYTF
v_call: TRBV7-9

cdr3_aa: CASSLSGSSYNEQFF
v_call: TRBV9

cdr3_aa: CASSFVPQANYGYTF
v_call: TRBV28

cdr3_aa: CASRWTVQETQYF
v_call: TRBV2

cdr3_aa: CASSGSRGSNTGELFF
v_call: TRBV10-1

cdr3_aa: CASPPLGSTDTQYF
v_call: TRBV28

cdr3_aa: CASSLGGADEKLFF
v_call: TRBV28

cdr3_aa: CASRLETSTDTQYF
v_call: TRBV5-1

cdr3_aa: CSVEPTGGGNTIYF
v_call: TRBV29-1

cdr3_aa: CASSSGGGWNQPQHF
v_call: TRBV11-2

cdr3_aa: CACGPSQETQYF
v_call: TRBV19

cdr3_aa: CASSYTRQVAYEQYF
v_call: TRBV6-5

cdr3_aa: CASSVRQSSYNEQFF
v_call: TRBV2

cdr3_aa: CASSAWAHQGGGQPQHF
v_call: TRBV19

cdr3_aa: CATILAGGLKNIQYF
v_call: TRBV2

cdr3_aa: CASSEGSRGEAFF
v_call: TRBV6-1

cdr3_aa: CASNPGQGGNEQFF
v_call: TRBV27

cdr3_aa: CASSLGGRATGELFF
v_call: TRBV5-4

cdr3_aa: CASSLGVAGAMETQYF
v_call: TRBV7-2

cdr3_aa: CASSPPVAPMGGKNIQYF
v_call: TRBV18

cdr3_aa: CASSFGLAALTDTQYF
v_call: TRBV5-1

cdr3_aa: CASARNVGGPGAGELFF
v_call: TRBV7-9

cdr3_aa: CASTSRDRGSEQYF
v_call: TRBV27

cdr3_aa: CASSLSGVSYEQYF
v_call: TRBV7-8

cdr3_aa: CASSLAGVGTGELFF
v_call: TRBV27

cdr3_aa: CSVGRTGELFF
v_call: TRBV29-1

cdr3_aa: CASRGKGEPYEQFF
v_call: TRBV19

cdr3_aa: CASSLGLAGYSYEQYF
v_call: TRBV27

cdr3_aa: CASSLSPGSYGYTF
v_call: TRBV28

cdr3_aa: CASSLTGSPSEGYTF
v_call: TRBV5-1

cdr3_aa: CASSTQRNTEAFF
v_call: TRBV18